The 31 T cell receptor beta chains presented below share a single source sample, sequenced in a study of T cells after yellow fever vaccination. Each CDR3 protein is one row after TCRdb ran MiXCR on the 5' RACE reads. Counted here are approximately 550,000 distinct CDR3 sequences, under 25% occurring once; the ten biggest clones make up approximately 14%. The specimen was PBMCs, collected 15 days after the yellow fever booster vaccination. The receptors were gathered from a man under 40 who received the YFV17D yellow fever vaccine.

This clonotype was seen a few times. V usage is TRBV12-3 or TRBV12-4 and J usage is TRBJ2-2; possible D gene TRBD1, 6 bases. V gave up 5 bases and J gave up 0 bases, with 10 bases separating them. The CDR3 consists of 15 residues. This CDR3 reads CASSRDIANTGELFF. For the CDR3, the DNA is TGTGCCAGCAGTCGGGACATCGCGAACACCGGGGAGCTGTTTTTT.

This chain links TRBV28 with TRBJ2-3; D unclear. This CDR3 has 14 residues. Trimming pared 6 bases from V and 1 base from J, leaving 11 bases between. Germline V gene sequence: CDR1 MDHEN, CDR2 SYDVKM. CDR3 sequence reads: CASSESARTDTQYF. The CDR3 bases are TGTGCCAGCAGCGAAAGCGCACGCACAGATACGCAGTATTTT.

This rearrangement joins TRBV29-1 to TRBJ2-5; D remains unclear. Germline lookup yields CDR1 SQVTM and CDR2 ANQGSEA. V lost 7 bases to trimming and J lost 2 bases, with 11 bases between them. This CDR3 is built from 12 residues. The CDR3 bases are TGCAGCGGACGAGCATGGCAAGAGACCCAGTACTTC. Translation gives CSGRAWQETQYF.

The chain has TRBV30 and TRBJ2-7, with TRBD1 identical over 7 bases. CDR1 GTSNPN and CDR2 SVGIG come from the germline V gene (reference sequence). The CDR3 loop spans 14 amino acids. J lost 4 bases, V lost 0 bases, and 6 bases had no gene match. The CDR3 DNA is TGTGCCTGGAGTGTACGGGACAGTTGGTACGAGCAGTACTTC. Translation: CAWSVRDSWYEQYF.

J is TRBJ2-7 and V is TRBV11-2; TRBD2 aligns across 7 bases. This CDR3 comprises 16 residues. V lost 0 bases and J lost 3; bases outside the gene matches: 8. Germline V gene sequence: CDR1 SGHAT, CDR2 FQNNGV. The CDR3 nucleotides read TGTGCCAGCAGCTTAGAAGGGGCGGGAGCCGACTACGAGCAGTACTTC. As protein: CASSLEGAGADYEQYF.

This clonotype has more than one count but fewer than ten. The CDR3 loop is CASSHGTPSGANVLTF. Written as DNA, the CDR3 is TGTGCCAGCAGCCATGGGACCCCCTCTGGGGCCAACGTCCTGACTTTC. The V gene is TRBV5-4, the J gene TRBJ2-6; D possibly matches TRBD1 or TRBD2 (5 bases each). With 4 bases removed from V and 0 bases from J, the gap between germline ends came to 11 bases. This CDR3 has 16 residues. Looked up from germline, CDR1 is SGHNT and CDR2 is YYREEE (reference sequence).

This clonotype was counted only a few times. V and J are TRBV7-2 and TRBJ2-2; D is uncertain. The CDR3 totals 15 residues. Trimming took 5 bases from V and 7 from J, leaving 17 bases between them. Germline V lookup: CDR1 SGHTA, CDR2 FQGNSA. CDR3 DNA: TGTGCCAGCAGCCACGACTGGGGATGGGGCGGGGAGCTGTTTTTT. Translation: CASSHDWGWGGELFF.

The V gene is TRBV20-1, the J gene TRBJ2-1, with D possibly TRBD2 on 6 matching bases. The CDR3 is made up of 14 amino acids. The V end was cut by 5 bases, the J end by 1 base, with 12 bases between. Per the germline V gene, CDR1 is DFQATT and CDR2 is SNEGSKA (reference sequence). The CDR3 sequence is CSALDYLSYNEQFF. CDR3 DNA sequence: TGCAGTGCTCTGGACTATCTTTCCTACAATGAGCAGTTCTTC.

This clonotype was found a few times. This sequence joins TRBV5-1 and TRBJ2-3, with D hard to call. V was clipped by 4 bases and J by 4 bases, with 10 bases between them. The CDR3 has 13 amino acids. Germline-derived CDR1 and CDR2 are SGHRS and YFSETQ. CDR3 sequence (DNA): TGCGCCAGCAGCGGAAGGGAATCAGATACGCAGTATTTT. Protein: CASSGRESDTQYF. The variable domain in full, with the rest retrieved from reference TRBV5-1 and TRBJ2-3, is KAGVTQTPRYLIKTRGQQVTLSCSPISGHRSVSWYQQTPGQGLQFLFEYFSETQRNKGNFPGRFSGRQFSNSRSEMNVSTLELGDSALYLCASSGRESDTQYFGPGTRLTVL.

This chain connects TRBV20-1 to TRBJ2-5, with 12 bases lining up with TRBD2. J was trimmed by 3 bases and V by 3 bases; bases with no gene match: 5. This CDR3 region has 15 residues. CDR1 is DFQATT and CDR2 is SNEGSKA in the germline V gene (reference sequence). The CDR3 is CSASSSGRAKETQYF. The CDR3 DNA follows: TGCAGTGCTAGTTCTAGCGGGAGGGCCAAAGAGACCCAGTACTTC.

This sequence joins TRBV11-2 and TRBJ2-7; 8 bases agree with TRBD1. V trimming: 4 bases; J trimming: 7 bases; junction bases outside the gene matches: 12. The germline V gene encodes CDR1 SGHAT and CDR2 FQNNGV. The CDR3 is 15 amino acids. This chain's CDR3 is CASSYSGTGFLEQYF. DNA for the CDR3: TGTGCCAGCAGCTACTCCGGGACAGGTTTTTTGGAGCAGTACTTC. Full variable domain (rest looked up from reference TRBV11-2 and TRBJ2-7): EAGVAQSPRYKIIEKRQSVAFWCNPISGHATLYWYQQILGQGPKLLIQFQNNGVVDDSQLPKDRFSAERLKGVDSTLKIQPAKLEDSAVYLCASSYSGTGFLEQYFGPGTRLTVT.

This clonotype occurred a few times. This chain uses TRBV7-2 with TRBJ2-7, with D uncertain. Germline V gene lookup returns CDR1 SGHTA and CDR2 FQGNSA. V was pared by 1 base and J by 0 bases, with 10 bases between. The CDR3 sequence is 15 residues long. CDR3 residues: CASSLVVSPSYEQYF. The CDR3 DNA sequence: TGTGCCAGCAGCTTAGTGGTCAGCCCCTCCTACGAGCAGTACTTC. The variable domain in full, with the rest retrieved from reference TRBV7-2 and TRBJ2-7, is GAGVSQSPSNKVTEKGKDVELRCDPISGHTALYWYRQSLGQGLEFLIYFQGNSAPDKSGLPSDRFSAERTGGSVSTLTIQRTQQEDSAVYLCASSLVVSPSYEQYFGPGTRLTVT.

The CDR3 DNA follows: TGTGCCAGCAGTGGGGATGGCCTTTCACCCCTCCACTTT. As protein: CASSGDGLSPLHF. The chain recombines TRBV12-3 or TRBV12-4 with TRBJ1-6, with no clear D. There are 13 residues in the CDR3. The V end was cut by 5 bases, the J end by 9 bases, with 11 bases between.

This clonotype has more than one count but fewer than ten. V usage is TRBV5-1 and J usage is TRBJ2-5, with a tentative D call TRBD1 (5 bases). The CDR3 runs to 12 residues. The germline V gene encodes CDR1 SGHRS and CDR2 YFSETQ. Trimming took 4 bases from V and 5 from J, leaving 9 bases between them. The chain's CDR3 is CASSQPGETQYF. The CDR3 DNA follows: TGCGCCAGCAGCCAACCAGGGGAGACCCAGTACTTC.

This clonotype turned up a few times. The rearrangement joins TRBV20-1 to TRBJ2-1; either TRBD1 or TRBD2 may fit D (5 bases each). Germline values: CDR1 DFQATT, CDR2 SNEGSKA (reference sequence). The CDR3 length is 14 residues. V lost 4 bases, J lost 6 bases, and 16 bases lay in between. In DNA, the CDR3 is TGCAGTGCTATCGGAACCTCGGGGCTCAATGAGCAGTTCTTC. This translates into CSAIGTSGLNEQFF.

This clonotype was detected only a few times. The CDR3 sequence: CASSHPSGRGTGELFF. In DNA form, the CDR3 reads TGTGCCAGCAGCCACCCCAGCGGGAGGGGCACCGGGGAGCTGTTTTTT. The chain couples TRBV7-9 to TRBJ2-2, with 10 bases lining up with TRBD2. Germline loops: CDR1 SEHNR, CDR2 FQNEAQ (reference sequence). V gave up 5 bases and J gave up 4 bases; unmatched junction bases: 7. This CDR3 region has 16 residues.

In its sample, this clonotype was seen a few times. The rearrangement links TRBV2 to TRBJ2-5; 9 bases fit TRBD1. Germline V gene sequence: CDR1 SNHLY, CDR2 FYNNEI. The CDR3 is made up of 15 amino acids. The V gene end was trimmed by 6 bases and the J gene end by 4 bases; junction bases not matched to a gene: 9. The CDR3 sequence: CASSRQGQGGETQYF. CDR3 sequence (DNA): TGTGCCAGCAGCCGACAGGGACAGGGTGGAGAGACCCAGTACTTC.

This clonotype was picked up a small number of times. The chain carries TRBV7-9 and TRBJ2-5, with D perhaps assigned TRBD1 or TRBD2 (5 bases each). CDR3 size: 15 residues. Trimming left V 9 bases short and J 0 bases short, with 17 bases between. Germline values: CDR1 SEHNR, CDR2 FQNEAQ (reference sequence). The CDR3 DNA follows: TGTGCCAGTTCCCTGGACACGGGGTACCAAGAGACCCAGTACTTC. Translating it yields CASSLDTGYQETQYF.

The chain employs TRBV6-5 and TRBJ2-2, with D possibly matching TRBD1 (5 bases). CDR3 length: 15 residues. With 0 bases removed from V and 7 bases from J, the gap between germline ends came to 12 bases. Germline values: CDR1 MNHEY, CDR2 SVGAGI. The CDR3 region is CASSYSWQGGGELFF. For the CDR3, the DNA is TGTGCCAGCAGTTACTCGTGGCAGGGCGGCGGGGAGCTGTTTTTT.

The gene calls are TRBV20-1 and TRBJ2-3; D may match TRBD1 or TRBD2 (5 bases each). The CDR3 consists of 14 residues. Trimming pared 0 bases from V and 5 bases from J, leaving 12 bases between. CDR1 and CDR2 (germline): DFQATT, SNEGSKA (reference sequence). The CDR3: CSARDGATRDTQYF. For the CDR3, the DNA is TGCAGTGCTAGAGACGGGGCGACAAGAGATACGCAGTATTTT.

The chain couples TRBV9 to TRBJ2-1, with D uncertain. The length of the CDR3 is 16 residues. Germline CDR1 SGDLS, CDR2 YYNGEE. Trimming cost V 1 base and J 0 bases, with 11 bases left between them. CDR3 loop: CASSVSQGSSYNEQFF. The DNA for the CDR3 is TGTGCCAGCAGCGTAAGTCAAGGGTCCTCCTACAATGAGCAGTTCTTC.

This chain connects TRBV30 to TRBJ2-7; the D is unclear. V lost 5 bases and J lost 2, with 13 bases in between. CDR3 length: 13 amino acids. The germline V gene has CDR1 GTSNPN and CDR2 SVGIG (reference sequence). Written as DNA, the CDR3 is TGTGCCTGGGGACCGATCCCCACCTACGAGCAGTACTTC. Protein product: CAWGPIPTYEQYF.

The gene calls are TRBV12-3 or TRBV12-4 and TRBJ2-7; D unclear. The CDR3 spans 12 residues. CDR3 region: CSSGAGHYEQYF. The CDR3 region has the DNA TGTTCGTCGGGTGCAGGCCACTACGAGCAGTACTTC.

This clonotype has only a few counts. The chain joins TRBV10-3 to TRBJ2-3; 9 bases align to TRBD1. V trimming: 10 bases; J trimming: 4 bases; junction bases outside the gene matches: 12. In germline, CDR1 is ENHRY, CDR2 SYGVKD. This CDR3 is built from 15 residues. The CDR3 nucleotides read TGTGCCACCCAATCTGTAACAGGGGGCGCAGATACGCAGTATTTT. Residues: CATQSVTGGADTQYF.

V gene TRBV5-5 combines with J gene TRBJ2-1; 7 nucleotides agree with TRBD1. J lost 4 bases, V lost 2 bases, and 6 bases had no gene match. Germline V CDR1 and CDR2: SGHKS, YYEKEE (reference sequence). This CDR3 comprises 15 residues. DNA of the CDR3: TGTGCCAGCAGCTTTGATGTCAGGGGGTACAATGAGCAGTTCTTC. This codes for CASSFDVRGYNEQFF.

V gene TRBV19 combines with J gene TRBJ1-1; D call uncertain. CDR1 and CDR2 (germline): LNHDA, SQIVND (reference sequence). This CDR3 region has 12 residues. Deletions cut 7 bases from V and 4 bases from J, with 10 bases between. CDR3 DNA: TGTGCCAGTACGTTCAGAGGCACTGAAGCTTTCTTT. As protein: CASTFRGTEAFF.

The CDR3 nucleotides are TGTGCCAGTAGTAACGGGACAGGTGAAAAGTACTTC. Its protein product is CASSNGTGEKYF. The genes are TRBV19 and TRBJ2-5; TRBD1 agrees at 8 bases. The CDR3 contains 12 residues. V shed 4 bases and J 12 bases; nucleotides not matched to a gene: 7. Germline V gives CDR1 LNHDA, CDR2 SQIVND (reference sequence).

In its sample, this clonotype was seen a few times. The chain carries TRBV15 and TRBJ2-5; TRBD1 matches at 10 bases. Losses at the gene ends were 4 bases for V and 3 bases for J; bases not matched to a gene: 8. The germline CDR1 and CDR2 sequences are LNHNV and YYDKDF (reference sequence). The CDR3 is 16 amino acids. The CDR3 region has the DNA TGTGCCACCAGCAAAGACAGGGGGCTTGGGGAAGAGACCCAGTACTTC. The encoded protein is CATSKDRGLGEETQYF.

CDR3 region: CASSLGAGQGIEEYF. The CDR3 DNA follows: TGCGCCAGCAGCTTGGGGGCGGGACAGGGGATAGAGGAGTACTTC. The rearrangement uses TRBV5-1 and TRBJ2-4; 10 bases align to TRBD1. J gave up 14 bases and V 0 bases, and 11 bases lay outside the gene matches. CDR3 length: 15 residues. CDR1 is SGHRS and CDR2 is YFSETQ in the germline V gene.

This clonotype was detected only a few times. CDR3 nucleotides: TGTGCCAGCAGTAGAGAGACGGGGGGTAATTCACCCCTCCACTTT. As protein: CASSRETGGNSPLHF. The chain employs TRBV27 and TRBJ1-6; D is possibly TRBD1 (5 bases). Trimming pared 5 bases from V and 6 bases from J, leaving 14 bases between. The CDR3 contains 15 residues. The germline V gene encodes CDR1 MNHEY and CDR2 SMNVEV (reference sequence).

Only a few counts were recorded for this clonotype. The V call is TRBV4-1, the J call TRBJ2-1; no definite D call. This CDR3 region has 16 residues. Between the trimmed V and J ends, which lost 0 bases and 4 bases, there was a span of 13 bases. Germline CDR1 MGHRA, CDR2 YSYEKL. CDR3 loop: CASSQEIRDSYNEQFF. The CDR3 DNA reads TGCGCCAGCAGCCAAGAGATCAGAGACTCTTACAATGAGCAGTTCTTC.